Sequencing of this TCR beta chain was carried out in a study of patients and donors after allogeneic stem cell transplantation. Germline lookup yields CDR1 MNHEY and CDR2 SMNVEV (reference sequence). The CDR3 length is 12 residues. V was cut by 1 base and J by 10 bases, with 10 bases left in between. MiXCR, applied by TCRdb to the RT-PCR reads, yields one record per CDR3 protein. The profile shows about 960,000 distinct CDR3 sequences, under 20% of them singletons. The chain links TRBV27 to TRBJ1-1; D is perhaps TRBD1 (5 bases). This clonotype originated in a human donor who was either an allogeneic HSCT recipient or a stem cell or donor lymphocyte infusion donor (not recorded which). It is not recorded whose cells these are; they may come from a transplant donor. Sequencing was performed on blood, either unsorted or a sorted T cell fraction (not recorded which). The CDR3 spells CASSLLAGPAFF. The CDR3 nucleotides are TGTGCCAGCAGTTTATTAGCAGGGCCAGCTTTCTTT.